This T cell receptor (beta chain) was sequenced in a study of OX40 agonist ivuxolimab in advanced cancers. Across the study: The drug used for patients, ivuxolimab, was an agonistic anti-OX40 (CD134) antibody. All patients had ivuxolimab intravenously every 2 weeks at 0.01 to 10 mg/kg. People who had prior anti-PD-1, anti-PD-L1 or anti-CTLA-4 therapy could take part, and roughly 40% had some.

Per germline, CDR1 MNHNY and CDR2 SVGAGI (reference sequence). The CDR3 covers 15 residues. With V trimmed by 7 bases and J by 0 bases, 6 bases remained unmatched. The repertoire was sequenced with immunoSEQ multiplex PCR; TCRdb's copy has only in-frame clones and lacks some. The table records under 20,000 clones, 84% of them present only once. Note on this clone: Its antigen is not identified.

Notes on the study in general: Dosing at 0.1 to 3.0 mg/kg was accompanied by clonal expansion of CD4+ and CD8+ blood T cells by week 6.

The clonotype originates from an adult with an advanced solid tumor such as melanoma, head and neck, liver or kidney cancer. J is TRBJ1-1 and V is TRBV6-6, with 9 positions matching TRBD1. The starting material was CD4+ or CD8+ T cells sorted from blood, obtained in a trial of the OX40 agonist ivuxolimab. The CDR3 DNA reads as TGTGCCAGCATCCGAAACAGGGGGCTGAACACTGAAGCTTTCTTT. The encoded protein is CASIRNRGLNTEAFF.